A single sample is the source of the 4 T cell receptor beta chains below, sequenced in a study of cytomegalovirus exposure and HLA in healthy donors. PCR primers comprised 60 Vbeta and 13 Jbeta primers. Method: immunoSEQ multiplex PCR; TCRdb's copy keeps in-frame clones and lacks some. The data show around 210,000 clones, with approximately 85% seen just once and around 3% held by the top ten. Material for sequencing was PBMCs. Receptors originate from a woman aged 40 to 50 in good health and CMV-seronegative.

The gene calls are TRBV6-5 and TRBJ1-3, with D possibly matching TRBD1 (5 bases). The CDR3 is made up of 14 amino acids. V lost 2 bases and J lost 3, with 8 bases in between. Germline values: CDR1 MNHEY, CDR2 SVGAGI. CDR3 sequence (DNA): TGTGCCAGCAGTTACGGGGCAGTTGGAAACACCATATATTTT. It encodes CASSYGAVGNTIYF.

The chain links TRBV7-9 to TRBJ2-3, with 8 nucleotides matching TRBD2. The CDR3 is made up of 15 amino acids. Trimming took 4 bases from V and 3 from J; bases not matched to a gene: 6. CDR1 SEHNR and CDR2 FQNEAQ come from the germline V gene (reference sequence). CDR3 residues: CASSSAGTRTDTQYF. CDR3 bases: TGTGCCAGCAGCTCCGCCGGGACTAGGACAGATACGCAGTATTTT. Using reference TRBV7-9 and TRBJ2-3 for the parts outside the CDR3, the full variable domain is DTGVSQNPRHKITKRGQNVTFRCDPISEHNRLYWYRQTLGQGPEFLTYFQNEAQLEKSRLLSDRFSAERPKGSFSTLEIQRTEQGDSAMYLCASSSAGTRTDTQYFGPGTRLTVL.

This chain connects TRBV7-7 to TRBJ2-7; 7 bases align to TRBD2. Germline loops: CDR1 SSHAT, CDR2 FNYEAQ (reference sequence). V shed 5 bases and J 0 bases; nucleotides not matched to a gene: 7. The CDR3 spans 15 residues. For the CDR3, the DNA is TGTGCCAGCAGCCGAGGGGAGGGGAGCTCCTACGAGCAGTACTTC. It translates to CASSRGEGSSYEQYF.

The chain carries TRBV5-1 and TRBJ2-3; 14 positions match TRBD2. From germline, CDR1 is SGHRS and CDR2 YFSETQ. The CDR3 covers 15 residues. J gave up 3 bases and V 4 bases, and 1 base lay outside the gene matches. As DNA, the CDR3 is TGCGCCAGCAGCCGACTAGCGGGAGGGACAGATACGCAGTATTTT. It translates to CASSRLAGGTDTQYF.